This T cell receptor beta chain was recorded in a study of OX40 agonist ivuxolimab in advanced cancers. In the study overall: Ivuxolimab, which targeted the costimulatory receptor OX40 (CD134), was an agonistic, fully human IgG2 monoclonal antibody. Intravenous ivuxolimab was administered to patients every 2 weeks at six dose levels: 0.01, 0.1, 0.3, 1.5, 3 and 10 mg/kg. Among the roughly 52 dose-escalation patients, some 19 had hepatocellular carcinoma, roughly 15 melanoma, 9 renal cell carcinoma and 9 head and neck cancer. In the dose-escalation cohort, 65% to 90% of patients were male, and the mean age was roughly 60 years, with a range of 23 to 79. Prior anti-PD-1, anti-PD-L1 or anti-CTLA-4 therapy was permitted, and approximately 39% of dose-escalation patients had received checkpoint inhibitors. Partial responses occurred in three dose-escalation patients, of whom one had hepatocellular carcinoma and two had cutaneous melanoma. Peripheral TCRbeta sequencing was intended to test whether TCR sequence diversity was altered and clonal T-cell expansion was caused by ivuxolimab. The paper reports the monotherapy dose-escalation portion (N of about 51 patients) of the phase I ivuxolimab trial. The paper as a whole reports these results and caveats: In partial responders in the 0.1-3.0 mg/kg groups, normalized peripheral clonal expansion was found to be among the lowest, especially among CD8+ T cells. The antigen specificity of the clonally expanded peripheral T cells was not determined. At doses from 0.1 to 3.0 mg/kg, clonal expansion was seen in both CD4+ and CD8+ blood T cells between baseline and week 6. Low levels of normalized T-cell clonal expansion were also seen in some patients who did not respond. After ivuxolimab, expanded clones were on average more numerous among CD8+ T cells than among CD4+ T cells.

The V end loses 0 bases and the J end loses 2 bases, and a stretch of 8 bases separates them. The germline V gene supplies CDR1 SGDLS and CDR2 YYNGEE. Reading from cysteine to phenylalanine, the CDR3 counts 14 amino acids. Of all the DNA, just the CDR3 is kept, 42 bases in frame from base 1. For this clone: Its antigen is still unknown. Per-base qualities were not stored, and no clone one base away is much larger. Other DNA sequences within the sample encode an identical CDR3.

Genomic DNA was isolated from the sorted cells so that the TCRbeta CDR3 region could be sequenced. TCRbeta CDR3 regions were sequenced using the immunoSEQ Assay. TCRdb stores this immuneACCESS table with in-frame sequences only. Part of the clones is absent; in the studies checked, under half of the shortfall reflects unresolved V genes, and no reason is known for the rest. The sample profile shows roughly 32,000 clones; 84% of them were found once. The leading ten clones occupy 22% of the sample. Patients with autoimmune disease history or receiving systemic immunosuppression were excluded from the trial. Peripheral blood for TCR sequencing was collected from all dose cohorts at baseline, on cycle 4 day 1, and on cycle 7 day 1. The samples were taken from a phase I, first-in-human, multicenter, open-label dose-escalation trial of ivuxolimab. The trial enrolled adults with locally advanced or metastatic head and neck squamous cell, hepatocellular, melanoma or renal cell carcinoma. Before TCR sequencing, CD4+ T cells and CD8+ T cells from peripheral blood were sorted into separate populations.

The sequence derives from an adult with an advanced solid tumor such as melanoma, head and neck, liver or kidney cancer. The chain uses TRBV9 and TRBJ1-1, with an unclear D gene assignment. The sample consisted of CD4+ or CD8+ T cells sorted from blood, taken in a trial of the OX40 agonist ivuxolimab. The nucleotide sequence reads TGTGCCAGCAGCGTAGCGTACCGTAACACTGAAGCTTTCTTT. Translated, it reads CASSVAYRNTEAFF.